The rows below give T cell receptor beta chains drawn from one sample of a study of blood T cell repertoires in COVID-19. Profiling relied on immunoSEQ multiplex PCR, and the TCRdb table lists in-frame clones only, not all of them. In the table there are about 59,000 clones, about 70% of which are singletons. Source material: peripheral blood. The source of these receptors is a woman between 50 and 59 years old with active or convalescent COVID-19. The CDR3 runs from the conserved cysteine through the conserved F or W. The D gene is left open where the match is weak. Rows may omit the clone size; those that give it use once, few, many or a size class.

V: TRBV5-1
D: -
size: -
J: TRBJ1-1
CDR3: CASSFGQSNTEAFF
DNA: TGCGCCAGCAGCTTTGGACAGAGTAACACTGAAGCTTTCTTT

V: TRBV28
D: TRBD1
size: -
J: TRBJ1-2
CDR3: CASSTHPDRGGGYTF
DNA: TGTGCCAGCAGTACGCACCCTGACAGGGGCGGCGGCTACACCTTC

V: TRBV7-8
D: TRBD2
size: once
J: TRBJ2-5
CDR3: CASSPGRSVAGVVETQYF
DNA: TGTGCCAGCAGCCCGGGGAGGTCGGTAGCGGGAGTAGTAGAGACCCAGTACTTC

V: TRBV20-1
D: -
size: -
J: TRBJ2-3
CDR3: CSGVSTDTQYF
DNA: TGCAGTGGCGTCAGCACAGATACGCAGTATTTT

V: TRBV20-1
D: TRBD1
size: -
J: TRBJ1-1
CDR3: CSARGQGEAFF
DNA: TGCAGTGCTAGGGGACAGGGTGAAGCTTTCTTT

V: TRBV27
D: TRBD1
size: once
J: TRBJ2-1
CDR3: CASSYIRGQGPNNEQFF
DNA: TGTGCCAGCAGTTACATACGGGGACAGGGCCCAAATAACGAGCAGTTCTTC

V: TRBV27
D: -
size: -
J: TRBJ1-6
CDR3: CASKFDGSPLHF
DNA: TGTGCCAGCAAGTTTGACGGGTCACCCCTCCACTTT

V: TRBV29-1
D: -
size: -
J: TRBJ2-1
CDR3: CSVETALRNYNEQFF
DNA: TGCAGCGTTGAAACAGCTCTCAGGAACTACAATGAGCAGTTCTTC

V: TRBV5-6
D: -
size: -
J: TRBJ1-5
CDR3: CASSLFGGGNQPQHF
DNA: TGTGCCAGCAGCTTGTTTGGGGGCGGCAATCAGCCCCAGCATTTT

V: TRBV25-1
D: -
size: -
J: TRBJ1-1
CDR3: CASSKEGGLSGEAFF
DNA: TGTGCCAGCTCAAAGGAGGGGGGGCTGTCGGGTGAAGCTTTCTTT

V: TRBV15
D: -
size: -
J: TRBJ2-1
CDR3: CATSSYNEQFF
DNA: TGTGCCACCAGCTCGTACAATGAGCAGTTCTTC

V: TRBV19
D: -
size: -
J: TRBJ1-5
CDR3: CASSMAGQPQHF
DNA: TGTGCCAGTAGTATGGCGGGTCAGCCCCAGCATTTT

V: TRBV28
D: TRBD1
size: -
J: TRBJ1-5
CDR3: CASRPQGPNQPQHF
DNA: TGTGCCAGCAGGCCACAGGGGCCGAATCAGCCCCAGCATTTT

V: TRBV4-2
D: -
size: -
J: TRBJ1-5
CDR3: CASSQGPGGNQPQHF
DNA: TGTGCCAGCAGCCAAGGACCCGGAGGCAATCAGCCCCAGCATTTT

V: TRBV11-3
D: -
size: -
J: TRBJ1-1
CDR3: CASSVNGVTEAFF
DNA: TGTGCCAGCAGCGTGAACGGGGTAACTGAAGCTTTCTTT

V: TRBV6-5
D: -
size: -
J: TRBJ1-2
CDR3: CASNNNYGYTF
DNA: TGTGCCAGCAATAATAACTATGGCTACACCTTC

V: TRBV18
D: TRBD1
size: -
J: TRBJ2-3
CDR3: CASSPQGRGRDTQYF
DNA: TGTGCCAGCTCACCACAGGGCAGGGGGCGAGATACGCAGTATTTT

V: TRBV24-1
D: TRBD2
size: -
J: TRBJ2-1
CDR3: CATSGPELAGDNEQFF
DNA: TGTGCCACCAGTGGTCCCGAACTAGCGGGAGATAATGAGCAGTTCTTC

V: TRBV25-1
D: TRBD2
size: -
J: TRBJ2-7
CDR3: CASSMGLAGNYEQYF
DNA: TGTGCCAGCAGTATGGGACTAGCGGGAAACTACGAGCAGTACTTC

V: TRBV11-2
D: -
size: -
J: TRBJ2-5
CDR3: CASSLLAGTQYF
DNA: TGTGCCAGCAGCTTACTTGCGGGGACCCAGTACTTC

V: TRBV5-8
D: -
size: -
J: TRBJ2-7
CDR3: CASSSQDPAGSYEQYF
DNA: TGTGCCAGCAGCTCCCAGGACCCGGCGGGGTCCTACGAGCAGTACTTC

V: TRBV7-2
D: TRBD2
size: -
J: TRBJ2-3
CDR3: CASTPTTSGSETQYF
DNA: TGTGCCAGCACCCCGACGACTAGCGGGAGTGAGACGCAGTATTTT

V: TRBV19
D: -
size: once
J: TRBJ2-7
CDR3: CASSPRGESYEQYF
DNA: TGTGCCAGTAGTCCCCGGGGTGAGTCCTACGAGCAGTACTTC

V: TRBV28
D: TRBD1
size: -
J: TRBJ2-7
CDR3: CASKRDRGLYEQYF
DNA: TGTGCCAGCAAGAGGGACAGAGGTCTCTACGAGCAGTACTTC

V: TRBV10-2
D: -
size: many
J: TRBJ2-7
CDR3: CASGPGGAYEQYF
DNA: TGCGCCAGCGGGCCGGGGGGCGCCTACGAGCAGTACTTC

V: TRBV9
D: TRBD1
size: -
J: TRBJ1-2
CDR3: CASSEEGGNGYTF
DNA: TGTGCCAGCAGCGAGGAAGGGGGCAATGGCTACACCTTC

V: TRBV28
D: TRBD2
size: -
J: TRBJ2-1
CDR3: CASRGTSGYNEQFF
DNA: TGTGCCAGCAGGGGGACTAGCGGATACAATGAGCAGTTCTTC

V: TRBV15
D: -
size: -
J: TRBJ2-7
CDR3: CATSRDLEGREQYF
DNA: TGTGCCACCAGCAGAGATCTGGAGGGGCGGGAGCAGTACTTC

V: TRBV5-1
D: TRBD2
size: -
J: TRBJ2-1
CDR3: CASSLLAGEDEQFF
DNA: TGCGCCAGCAGCTTACTAGCGGGAGAAGATGAGCAGTTCTTC

V: TRBV6-5
D: -
size: -
J: TRBJ2-6
CDR3: CASLSGANVLTF
DNA: TGTGCCAGCCTCTCTGGGGCCAACGTCCTGACTTTC

V: TRBV5-1
D: -
size: -
J: TRBJ2-3
CDR3: CASSWGQGLTDTQYF
DNA: TGCGCCAGCAGCTGGGGCCAGGGCCTCACAGATACGCAGTATTTT

V: TRBV6-1
D: -
size: -
J: TRBJ1-2
CDR3: CASSDWDPGAPHGYTF
DNA: TGTGCCAGCAGTGATTGGGACCCGGGAGCCCCGCACGGCTACACCTTC

V: TRBV18
D: TRBD1
size: -
J: TRBJ1-4
CDR3: CASSPPGQGAFGEKLFF
DNA: TGTGCCAGCTCACCGCCGGGACAGGGGGCCTTTGGTGAAAAACTGTTTTTT

V: TRBV12-3/TRBV12-4
D: TRBD2
size: few
J: TRBJ2-7
CDR3: CASRPAGAYEQYF
DNA: TGTGCCAGCAGGCCTGCGGGGGCCTACGAGCAGTACTTC

V: TRBV20-1
D: -
size: few
J: TRBJ2-7
CDR3: CSALNSYEQYF
DNA: TGCAGTGCGCTAAACAGCTACGAGCAGTACTTC

V: TRBV30
D: TRBD1
size: -
J: TRBJ1-1
CDR3: CAWRRPGTVEAFF
DNA: TGTGCCTGGAGGCGCCCCGGGACAGTTGAAGCTTTCTTT

V: TRBV27
D: -
size: -
J: TRBJ1-1
CDR3: CASRNLGHLTEAFF
DNA: TGTGCCAGCAGAAACTTGGGACATCTTACTGAAGCTTTCTTT

V: TRBV5-1
D: -
size: once
J: TRBJ1-2
CDR3: CASSLKQVSNYGYTF
DNA: TGCGCCAGCAGCTTGAAGCAGGTCTCTAACTATGGCTACACCTTC

V: TRBV19
D: -
size: few
J: TRBJ1-1
CDR3: CASTPWERQNTEAFF
DNA: TGTGCCAGTACCCCCTGGGAGAGACAGAACACTGAAGCTTTCTTT

V: TRBV5-5
D: -
size: -
J: TRBJ2-4
CDR3: CASSLPLGQDIQYF
DNA: TGTGCCAGCAGCTTGCCCCTAGGTCAAGACATTCAGTACTTC

V: TRBV4-1
D: -
size: few
J: TRBJ1-5
CDR3: CASSQAPAGAYSNQPQHF
DNA: TGCGCCAGCAGCCAAGCCCCAGCAGGCGCTTATAGCAATCAGCCCCAGCATTTT

V: TRBV5-4
D: TRBD1
size: -
J: TRBJ2-7
CDR3: CASSRGQVEYEQYF
DNA: TGTGCCAGCAGCCGGGGACAGGTGGAGTACGAGCAGTACTTC

V: TRBV6-1
D: -
size: few
J: TRBJ2-7
CDR3: CASSEPDSSYEQYF
DNA: TGTGCCAGCAGTGAACCCGATAGCTCCTACGAGCAGTACTTC